The entry below describes one T cell receptor (beta chain). The data stem from a study of technical replicates of blood from several donors. Clones were read by immunoSEQ multiplex PCR, and TCRdb kept only the in-frame ones, dropping some. Here the sample spans some 85,000 clones, over 90% being singletons. Germline loops: CDR1 MDHEN, CDR2 SYDVKM. The ends were cut back, 7 bases at V and 1 base at J, with 11 bases in the middle. The CDR3 length is 14 residues. Material for sequencing was T cells isolated from PBMCs. This TCR was recovered from a human donor in good health. This sequence joins TRBV28 and TRBJ1-3; D gene ambiguous. Here the CDR3 reads CASNSGRSGNTIYF. DNA of the CDR3: TGTGCCAGCAATTCGGGGAGATCTGGAAACACCATATATTTT.